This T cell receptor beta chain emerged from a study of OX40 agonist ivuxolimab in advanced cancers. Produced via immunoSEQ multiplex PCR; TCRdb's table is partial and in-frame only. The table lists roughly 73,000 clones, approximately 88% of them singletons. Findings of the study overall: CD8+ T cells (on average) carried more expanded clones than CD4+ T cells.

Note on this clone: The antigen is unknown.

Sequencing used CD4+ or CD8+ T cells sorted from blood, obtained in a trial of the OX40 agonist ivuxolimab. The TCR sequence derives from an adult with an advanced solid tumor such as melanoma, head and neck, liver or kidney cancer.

The DNA of the CDR3 is TGTGCCAGCAGCTTAGCGGGGGGCCCGAACAATGAGCAGTTCTTC. Protein sequence: CASSLAGGPNNEQFF. This chain uses TRBV7-3 with TRBJ2-1; TRBD2 matches 8 bases. With V trimmed by 2 bases and J by 5 bases, 5 bases remained unmatched. The CDR3 length is 15 residues. Germline V gene lookup returns CDR1 SGHTA and CDR2 FQGTGA. Full variable domain (remainder filled in from reference TRBV7-3 and TRBJ2-1): GAGVSQTPSNKVTEKGKYVELRCDPISGHTALYWYRQSLGQGPEFLIYFQGTGAADDSGLPNDRFFAVRPEGSVSTLKIQRTERGDSAVYLCASSLAGGPNNEQFFGPGTRLTVL.